This T cell receptor (beta chain) was profiled in a study of OX40 agonist ivuxolimab in advanced cancers. Clones were sequenced by immunoSEQ multiplex PCR, and TCRdb holds only the in-frame ones, with some missing. This sample has under 65,000 clones, with roughly 87% found just once. Trimming removed 4 bases from V and 1 base from J, with 7 bases in between. CDR3 length equals 13 residues. Looked up from germline, CDR1 is SGHTA and CDR2 is FQGTGA. The source of this sequence is an adult with an advanced solid tumor such as melanoma, head and neck, liver or kidney cancer. This chain links TRBV7-3 with TRBJ1-1, with D perhaps matching TRBD1 (6 bases). The starting material was CD4+ or CD8+ T cells sorted from blood, obtained in a trial of the OX40 agonist ivuxolimab. CDR3 nucleotide sequence: TGTGCCAGCAGCTCCAGGGGGAACACTGAAGCTTTCTTT. This sequence encodes CASSSRGNTEAFF. Drawing the rest from reference TRBV7-3 and TRBJ1-1, the complete variable domain is GAGVSQTPSNKVTEKGKYVELRCDPISGHTALYWYRQSLGQGPEFLIYFQGTGAADDSGLPNDRFFAVRPEGSVSTLKIQRTERGDSAVYLCASSSRGNTEAFFGQGTRLTVV.